A single sample is the source of the 22 T cell receptor beta chains below, sequenced in a study of blood T cell repertoires in COVID-19. Using immunoSEQ multiplex PCR, the repertoire was profiled, and TCRdb retains in-frame clones only, with some absent. This table holds 100,000 or so clones, approximately 91% found once. Sample: peripheral blood. The origin of the receptors is a man aged 60 to 69 with acute or convalescent COVID-19.

The chain uses TRBV19 and TRBJ2-5, with a tentative D call TRBD2 (5 bases). Germline V gene data show CDR1 as LNHDA and CDR2 as SQIVND (reference sequence). CDR3 length equals 15 residues. V was shortened by 5 bases and J by 0 bases, with 13 bases between the two germline ends. This CDR3 is CASSSGVGNQETQYF. The CDR3 DNA reads as TGTGCCAGTAGTTCCGGGGTGGGGAACCAAGAGACCCAGTACTTC.

V gene TRBV6-1 combines with J gene TRBJ2-7; D unresolved. CDR1 MNHNS and CDR2 SASEGT come from the germline V gene. CDR3 length: 16 residues. V lost 4 bases to trimming and J lost 1 base, with 17 bases between them. This CDR3 reads CASSAKQRRLSYEQYF. The CDR3 DNA reads as TGTGCCAGCAGTGCCAAGCAGCGAAGGCTATCCTACGAGCAGTACTTC.

The sample holds one count of this clone. The chain links TRBV29-1 to TRBJ2-1; 8 bases line up with TRBD1. V shed 4 bases, J shed 13 bases, and the junction held 9 bases outside the gene matches. The germline CDR1 and CDR2 sequences are SQVTM and ANQGSEA. The CDR3 is 12 residues long. CDR3 nucleotides: TGCAGCGTTGGGGAAACAGGGGGGCCCCAGTTCTTC. It specifies CSVGETGGPQFF.

The gene calls are TRBV5-1 and TRBJ1-2; the D gene is possibly TRBD1 (6 bases). Germline V lookup: CDR1 SGHRS, CDR2 YFSETQ. This CDR3 contains 15 residues. Trimming shortened V by 0 bases and J by 2 bases, and 11 bases separated the two germline ends. The CDR3 loop is CASSLGTGTNYGYTF. CDR3 bases: TGCGCCAGCAGCTTGGGAACAGGGACAAACTATGGCTACACCTTC.

The chain links TRBV7-9 to TRBJ1-2; a weak D match, TRBD1 (6 bases). The CDR3 runs to 14 residues. Germline values: CDR1 SEHNR, CDR2 FQNEAQ (reference sequence). V was clipped by 3 bases and J by 6 bases, with 14 bases between them. The CDR3 is CASSLSGRGHGYTF. CDR3 nucleotide sequence: TGTGCCAGCAGCTTGTCAGGCAGGGGACATGGCTACACCTTC.

The chain recombines TRBV24-1 with TRBJ1-5; 8 bases line up with TRBD1. The germline V gene encodes CDR1 KGHDR and CDR2 SFDVKD. There are 14 residues in the CDR3. V lost 4 bases to trimming and J lost 7 bases; unmatched junction nucleotides: 5. The CDR3: CATSEAGGVQPQHF. CDR3 sequence (DNA): TGTGCCACCAGTGAGGCAGGGGGCGTACAGCCCCAGCATTTT.

This chain connects TRBV27 to TRBJ1-2; the match to TRBD1 covers 7 bases. The CDR3 covers 14 residues. Trimming took 5 bases from V and 2 from J; bases not matched to a gene: 5. Germline V gives CDR1 MNHEY, CDR2 SMNVEV (reference sequence). The CDR3 DNA follows: TGTGCCAGCAGTCGTCGGACAGGCAACTATGGCTACACCTTC. It is translated as CASSRRTGNYGYTF.

The J gene is TRBJ1-6, the V gene TRBV19; D gene uncertain. V lost 8 bases and J 7 bases, leaving 12 bases between the germline ends. This CDR3 has 13 residues. Per the germline V gene, CDR1 is LNHDA and CDR2 is SQIVND (reference sequence). This CDR3 reads CASRQVQNSPLHF. The DNA for the CDR3 is TGTGCCAGTCGTCAGGTCCAGAATTCACCCCTCCACTTT. Full variable domain (remainder filled in from reference TRBV19 and TRBJ1-6): DGGITQSPKYLFRKEGQNVTLSCEQNLNHDAMYWYRQDPGQGLRLIYYSQIVNDFQKGDIAEGYSVSREKKESFPLTVTSAQKNPTAFYLCASRQVQNSPLHFGNGTRLTVT.

The chain couples TRBV11-2 to TRBJ2-1, with TRBD2 identical over 11 bases. With V trimmed by 0 bases and J by 7 bases, 8 bases remained unmatched. CDR3 length equals 17 residues. Per germline, CDR1 SGHAT and CDR2 FQNNGV. The CDR3 DNA is TGTGCCAGCAGCTTAGATCGGGTAGCGGGAGGGGCAAATGAGCAGTTCTTC. Protein sequence: CASSLDRVAGGANEQFF.

V is TRBV6-1 and J is TRBJ1-1; 9 positions match TRBD1. The V and J ends lost 5 bases and 2 bases, in that order; junction bases with no gene match: 3. The CDR3 loop spans 14 amino acids. Germline V gives CDR1 MNHNS, CDR2 SASEGT. The CDR3 here is CASSWDRENTEAFF. As DNA, the CDR3 is TGTGCCAGCAGTTGGGACAGGGAAAACACTGAAGCTTTCTTT.

This chain links TRBV10-3 with TRBJ2-5, with 10 bases identical to TRBD1. CDR3 length: 15 residues. The V segment lost 8 bases and the J segment 6 bases; nucleotides outside the gene matches: 12. Germline loops: CDR1 ENHRY, CDR2 SYGVKD. CDR3 sequence: CAIGNPGQGFQTQYF. The DNA of the CDR3 is TGTGCCATCGGAAACCCGGGACAGGGGTTTCAGACCCAGTACTTC.

The V gene is TRBV4-2, the J gene TRBJ2-3, with 7 bases lining up with TRBD1. Germline lookup yields CDR1 LGHNA and CDR2 YNFKEQ. There are 16 residues in the CDR3. V gave up 1 base and J gave up 2 bases; unmatched junction bases: 6. DNA of the CDR3: TGTGCCAGCAGCCAAGCAGGGGGTAGTCCCACAGATACGCAGTATTTT. It is translated as CASSQAGGSPTDTQYF.

The rearrangement joins TRBV6-5 to TRBJ1-3; perhaps TRBD1 as D (5 bases). The V gene lost 9 bases and the J gene lost 4 bases, with 10 bases spanning the gap. CDR1 and CDR2 from the germline V gene are MNHEY and SVGAGI. CDR3 length: 12 amino acids. The DNA for the CDR3 is TGTGCCAGTACCGGGGGAGGAAACACCATATATTTT. This sequence encodes CASTGGGNTIYF.

V gene TRBV5-1 combines with J gene TRBJ1-2, with TRBD1 matching over 8 bases. J was trimmed by 6 bases and V by 4 bases; bases with no gene match: 11. The V gene's germline CDR1 is SGHRS and CDR2 YFSETQ. This CDR3 is 15 amino acids long. For the CDR3, the DNA is TGCGCCAGCAGCCCGGGGGCAGGGGGCGTCCATGGCTACACCTTC. It codes for CASSPGAGGVHGYTF.

This chain uses TRBV4-1 with TRBJ1-6, with 8 bases identical to TRBD1. The length of the CDR3 is 20 residues. Germline V gene sequence: CDR1 MGHRA, CDR2 YSYEKL. The V and J ends lost 3 bases and 0 bases, in that order; junction bases with no gene match: 13. In nucleotides, the CDR3 is TGCGCCAGCAGCCACAGACCAGACAGGGGCCAGAGCTCCTATAATTCACCCCTCCACTTT. It yields the protein CASSHRPDRGQSSYNSPLHF.

The chain links TRBV11-2 to TRBJ2-7; no definite D call. From germline, CDR1 is SGHAT and CDR2 FQNNGV. CDR3 length equals 12 residues. The ends were cut back, 4 bases at V and 6 bases at J, with 10 bases in the middle. CDR3 protein: CASSSQAFEQYV. DNA for the CDR3: TGTGCCAGCAGCTCTCAGGCTTTCGAGCAGTACGTC.

The chain carries TRBV11-3 and TRBJ1-1; the D is unclear. The CDR3 has 14 amino acids. Germline V gene lookup returns CDR1 SGHNT and CDR2 YENEEA. Trimming removed 6 bases from V and 4 bases from J, with 15 bases in between. The CDR3 loop reads CASSQGRGSTEAFF. CDR3 nucleotide sequence: TGTGCCAGCAGTCAAGGGCGGGGATCCACTGAAGCTTTCTTT.

The CDR3 region is CASRTGANTEAFF. CDR3 in DNA: TGTGCCAGCAGAACCGGAGCGAACACTGAAGCTTTCTTT. The chain combines TRBV12-3 or TRBV12-4 with TRBJ1-1; D gene unclear. CDR3 length: 13 amino acids. V was pared by 6 bases and J by 1 base, with 9 bases between.

This clone was detected only once. CDR3 sequence (DNA): TGTGCCAGCAGTTTATCGAGGTTCAATGAGCAGTTCTTC. As protein: CASSLSRFNEQFF. The chain has TRBV27 and TRBJ2-1; no reliable D call. The CDR3 runs 13 residues. The germline gives CDR1 MNHEY, CDR2 SMNVEV (reference sequence). Trimming removed 0 bases at V and 6 bases at J, with 6 bases between.

The chain has TRBV4-2 and TRBJ2-2, with 13 bases identical to TRBD2. The trim removed 1 base at V and 7 bases at J, leaving 0 bases unmatched. The germline gives CDR1 LGHNA, CDR2 YNFKEQ. This CDR3 comprises 15 residues. CDR3 sequence: CASSQGTSGSGELFF. The DNA of the CDR3 is TGTGCCAGCAGCCAAGGGACTAGCGGGAGCGGGGAGCTGTTTTTT.

The chain employs TRBV12-3 or TRBV12-4 and TRBJ1-1, with D possibly TRBD1 on 5 matching bases. CDR3 length equals 13 residues. V lost 5 bases and J 3 bases, leaving 10 bases between the germline ends. The CDR3 DNA sequence: TGTGCCAGCAGTCCCGACAGCTACACTGAAGCTTTCTTT. Its protein is CASSPDSYTEAFF.

This clone appeared once. This chain uses TRBV5-1 with TRBJ1-1, with D tentatively TRBD1 (5 bases). The germline CDR1 and CDR2 sequences are SGHRS and YFSETQ. The CDR3 is 15 residues long. V lost 2 bases and J lost 1, with 12 bases in between. The CDR3 region has the DNA TGCGCCAGCAGCTTCTCCGGGCAGGGGAACACTGAAGCTTTCTTT. It is translated as CASSFSGQGNTEAFF.